This TCR beta chain emerged from a study of blood T cell repertoires in COVID-19. Looking at the study overall: From the United States, Italy and Spain came samples of acute and convalescent COVID-19. Sources were T cells, B-cell-depleted T cells, or PBMCs; the material itself was cDNA or gDNA.

Generated by immunoSEQ multiplex PCR, the TCRdb table keeps only in-frame clones and is missing some. The sample records around 68,000 clones, 85% to 95% being singletons. The germline CDR1 and CDR2 sequences are LNHNV and YYDKDF (reference sequence). Trimming stripped 0 bases from V and 2 bases from J, with 16 bases between. The CDR3 consists of 17 residues. The receptor comes from a man aged 65-85 years with active COVID-19. Sequencing input: peripheral blood. V usage is TRBV15 and J usage is TRBJ1-1; D is perhaps TRBD1 (5 bases). Written as DNA, the CDR3 is TGTGCCACCAGCAGAGATTTTTCGGGGGGGAAAAACACTGAAGCTTTCTTT. Translation gives CATSRDFSGGKNTEAFF.